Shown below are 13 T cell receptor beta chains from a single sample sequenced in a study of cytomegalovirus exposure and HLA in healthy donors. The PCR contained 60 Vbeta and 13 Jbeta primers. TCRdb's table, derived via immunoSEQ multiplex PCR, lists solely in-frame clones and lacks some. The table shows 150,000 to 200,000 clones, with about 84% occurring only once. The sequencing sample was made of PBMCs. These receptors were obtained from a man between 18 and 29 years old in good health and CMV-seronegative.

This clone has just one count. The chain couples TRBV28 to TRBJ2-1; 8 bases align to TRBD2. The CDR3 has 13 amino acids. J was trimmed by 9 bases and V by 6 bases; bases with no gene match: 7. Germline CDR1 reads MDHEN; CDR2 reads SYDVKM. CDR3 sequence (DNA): TGTGCCAGCAGCTCCCTCACTAGCGGTGAGCAGTTCTTC. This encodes CASSSLTSGEQFF.

This chain's CDR3 is CASSLGADTEAFF. CDR3 DNA: TGTGCCAGTAGTTTGGGTGCGGACACTGAAGCTTTCTTT. The chain uses TRBV19 and TRBJ1-1; D gene ambiguous. Between the trimmed V and J ends, which lost 5 bases and 3 bases, there was a span of 10 bases. CDR1 is LNHDA, CDR2 SQIVND, per germline (reference sequence). The CDR3 runs to 13 residues.

CDR3 bases: TGTGCCAGCAGGTTGCGGGCGCTAGCCTACGAGCAGTACTTC. This gives the protein CASRLRALAYEQYF. V gene TRBV28 combines with J gene TRBJ2-7; weak D call: TRBD2 (5 bases). Germline values: CDR1 MDHEN, CDR2 SYDVKM. Trimming took 6 bases from V and 2 from J, leaving 14 bases between them. CDR3 length: 14 residues. Drawing the rest from reference TRBV28 and TRBJ2-7, the complete variable domain is DVKVTQSSRYLVKRTGEKVFLECVQDMDHENMFWYRQDPGLGLRLIYFSYDVKMKEKGDIPEGYSVSREKKERFSLILESASTNQTSMYLCASRLRALAYEQYFGPGTRLTVT.

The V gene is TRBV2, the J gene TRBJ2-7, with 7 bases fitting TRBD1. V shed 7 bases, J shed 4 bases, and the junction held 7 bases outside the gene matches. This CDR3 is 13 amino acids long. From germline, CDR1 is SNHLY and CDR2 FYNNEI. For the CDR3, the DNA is TGTGCCAGCACCCGACAGGGATCTTACGAGCAGTACTTC. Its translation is CASTRQGSYEQYF.

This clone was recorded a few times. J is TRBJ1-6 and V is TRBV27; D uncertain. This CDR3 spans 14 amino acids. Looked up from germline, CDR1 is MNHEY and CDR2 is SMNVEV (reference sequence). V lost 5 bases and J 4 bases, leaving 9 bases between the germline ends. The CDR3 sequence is CASSVAQYNSPLHF. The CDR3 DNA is TGTGCCAGCAGTGTGGCCCAATATAATTCACCCCTCCACTTT.

The CDR3 sequence is CAWSKPGEQYF. CDR3 DNA sequence: TGTGCCTGGAGTAAGCCGGGGGAGCAGTACTTC. The rearrangement joins TRBV30 to TRBJ2-7, with a tentative D call TRBD2 (5 bases). The CDR3 has 11 amino acids. V was pared by 2 bases and J by 7 bases, with 9 bases between. Germline V gives CDR1 GTSNPN, CDR2 SVGIG (reference sequence). Together with reference TRBV30 and TRBJ2-7, the CDR3 gives the full variable domain: SQTIHQWPATLVQPVGSPLSLECTVEGTSNPNLYWYRQAAGRGLQLLFYSVGIGQISSEVPQNLSASRPQDRQFILSSKKLLLSDSGFYLCAWSKPGEQYFGPGTRLTVT.

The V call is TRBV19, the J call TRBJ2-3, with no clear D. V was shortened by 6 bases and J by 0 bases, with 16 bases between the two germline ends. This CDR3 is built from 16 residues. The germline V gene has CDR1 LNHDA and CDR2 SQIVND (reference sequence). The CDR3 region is CASSPTSQTSTDTQYF. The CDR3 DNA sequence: TGTGCCAGTAGCCCGACTTCTCAGACTAGCACAGATACGCAGTATTTT.

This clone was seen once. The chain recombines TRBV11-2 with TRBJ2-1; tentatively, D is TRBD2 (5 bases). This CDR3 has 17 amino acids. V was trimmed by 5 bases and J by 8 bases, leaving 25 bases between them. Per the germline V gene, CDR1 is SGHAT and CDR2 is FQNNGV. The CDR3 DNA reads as TGTGCCAGCAGCACTCGAGGGTCGTCCTTTCTAAAGGATGAGCAGTTCTTC. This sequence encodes CASSTRGSSFLKDEQFF.

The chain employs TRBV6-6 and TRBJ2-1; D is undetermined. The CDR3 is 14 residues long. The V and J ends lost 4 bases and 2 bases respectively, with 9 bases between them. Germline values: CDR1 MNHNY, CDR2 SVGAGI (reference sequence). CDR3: CASSFQATYNEQFF. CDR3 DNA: TGTGCCAGCAGTTTTCAGGCGACCTACAATGAGCAGTTCTTC.

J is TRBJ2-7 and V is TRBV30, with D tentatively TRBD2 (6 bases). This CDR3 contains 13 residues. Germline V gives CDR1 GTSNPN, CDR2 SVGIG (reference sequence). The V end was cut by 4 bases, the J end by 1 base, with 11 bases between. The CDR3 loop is CAWNPGRSYEQYF. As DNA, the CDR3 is TGTGCCTGGAACCCAGGGAGGTCCTACGAGCAGTACTTC.

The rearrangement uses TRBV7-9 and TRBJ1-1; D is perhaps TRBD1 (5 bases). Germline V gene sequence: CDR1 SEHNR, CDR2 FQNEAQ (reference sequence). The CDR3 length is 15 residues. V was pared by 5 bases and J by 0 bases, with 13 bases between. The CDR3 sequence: CASSLRGLMNTEAFF. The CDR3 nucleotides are TGTGCCAGCAGCCTCCGGGGACTTATGAACACTGAAGCTTTCTTT.

CDR3 protein: CASSAPGGEETQYF. The CDR3 DNA reads as TGTGCCAGCAGTGCCCCAGGGGGCGAGGAGACCCAGTACTTC. The chain carries TRBV6-1 and TRBJ2-5, with 8 nucleotides matching TRBD1. Trimming at V came to 4 bases and at J to 5 bases, leaving 6 bases not matched to a gene. The CDR3 length is 14 residues. Per germline, CDR1 MNHNS and CDR2 SASEGT.

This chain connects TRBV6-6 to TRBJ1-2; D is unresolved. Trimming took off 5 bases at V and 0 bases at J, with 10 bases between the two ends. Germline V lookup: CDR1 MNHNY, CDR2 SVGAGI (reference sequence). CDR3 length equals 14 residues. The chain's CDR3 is CASSPPAANYGYTF. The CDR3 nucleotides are TGTGCCAGCAGTCCCCCGGCGGCTAACTATGGCTACACCTTC.